This TCR beta chain emerged from a study of regulatory T cells in long-lasting Graves disease. Investigators prepared the TCR beta libraries by applying iRepertoire HTBI primers and Arm-PCR of CDR3 regions. One entry per CDR3 protein results from TCRdb running MiXCR on the multiplex PCR reads. The profile shows 400,000 to 500,000 distinct CDR3 sequences, about a fifth of them singletons. The V gene's germline CDR1 is MDHEN and CDR2 SYDVKM. The CDR3 sequence is 16 residues long. Trimming shortened V by 2 bases and J by 4 bases, and 17 bases separated the two germline ends. At least ten counts were recorded for this clonotype. Time point noted: persistent/refractory GD, antithyroid drugs over 5 years with positive TRAb. TCR sequences were obtained from RNA taken from PBMCs.

The material was peripheral blood mononuclear cells (PBMCs), obtained when the disease was refractory, from a patient treated with antithyroid drugs. The chain employs TRBV28 and TRBJ1-1; unclear D gene. This sequence was found in a female donor with Graves disease. DNA of the CDR3: TGTGCCAGCAGTTTAGTTCGCGGTGGGTGGGTCACTGAAGCTTTCTTT. Translated: CASSLVRGGWVTEAFF.